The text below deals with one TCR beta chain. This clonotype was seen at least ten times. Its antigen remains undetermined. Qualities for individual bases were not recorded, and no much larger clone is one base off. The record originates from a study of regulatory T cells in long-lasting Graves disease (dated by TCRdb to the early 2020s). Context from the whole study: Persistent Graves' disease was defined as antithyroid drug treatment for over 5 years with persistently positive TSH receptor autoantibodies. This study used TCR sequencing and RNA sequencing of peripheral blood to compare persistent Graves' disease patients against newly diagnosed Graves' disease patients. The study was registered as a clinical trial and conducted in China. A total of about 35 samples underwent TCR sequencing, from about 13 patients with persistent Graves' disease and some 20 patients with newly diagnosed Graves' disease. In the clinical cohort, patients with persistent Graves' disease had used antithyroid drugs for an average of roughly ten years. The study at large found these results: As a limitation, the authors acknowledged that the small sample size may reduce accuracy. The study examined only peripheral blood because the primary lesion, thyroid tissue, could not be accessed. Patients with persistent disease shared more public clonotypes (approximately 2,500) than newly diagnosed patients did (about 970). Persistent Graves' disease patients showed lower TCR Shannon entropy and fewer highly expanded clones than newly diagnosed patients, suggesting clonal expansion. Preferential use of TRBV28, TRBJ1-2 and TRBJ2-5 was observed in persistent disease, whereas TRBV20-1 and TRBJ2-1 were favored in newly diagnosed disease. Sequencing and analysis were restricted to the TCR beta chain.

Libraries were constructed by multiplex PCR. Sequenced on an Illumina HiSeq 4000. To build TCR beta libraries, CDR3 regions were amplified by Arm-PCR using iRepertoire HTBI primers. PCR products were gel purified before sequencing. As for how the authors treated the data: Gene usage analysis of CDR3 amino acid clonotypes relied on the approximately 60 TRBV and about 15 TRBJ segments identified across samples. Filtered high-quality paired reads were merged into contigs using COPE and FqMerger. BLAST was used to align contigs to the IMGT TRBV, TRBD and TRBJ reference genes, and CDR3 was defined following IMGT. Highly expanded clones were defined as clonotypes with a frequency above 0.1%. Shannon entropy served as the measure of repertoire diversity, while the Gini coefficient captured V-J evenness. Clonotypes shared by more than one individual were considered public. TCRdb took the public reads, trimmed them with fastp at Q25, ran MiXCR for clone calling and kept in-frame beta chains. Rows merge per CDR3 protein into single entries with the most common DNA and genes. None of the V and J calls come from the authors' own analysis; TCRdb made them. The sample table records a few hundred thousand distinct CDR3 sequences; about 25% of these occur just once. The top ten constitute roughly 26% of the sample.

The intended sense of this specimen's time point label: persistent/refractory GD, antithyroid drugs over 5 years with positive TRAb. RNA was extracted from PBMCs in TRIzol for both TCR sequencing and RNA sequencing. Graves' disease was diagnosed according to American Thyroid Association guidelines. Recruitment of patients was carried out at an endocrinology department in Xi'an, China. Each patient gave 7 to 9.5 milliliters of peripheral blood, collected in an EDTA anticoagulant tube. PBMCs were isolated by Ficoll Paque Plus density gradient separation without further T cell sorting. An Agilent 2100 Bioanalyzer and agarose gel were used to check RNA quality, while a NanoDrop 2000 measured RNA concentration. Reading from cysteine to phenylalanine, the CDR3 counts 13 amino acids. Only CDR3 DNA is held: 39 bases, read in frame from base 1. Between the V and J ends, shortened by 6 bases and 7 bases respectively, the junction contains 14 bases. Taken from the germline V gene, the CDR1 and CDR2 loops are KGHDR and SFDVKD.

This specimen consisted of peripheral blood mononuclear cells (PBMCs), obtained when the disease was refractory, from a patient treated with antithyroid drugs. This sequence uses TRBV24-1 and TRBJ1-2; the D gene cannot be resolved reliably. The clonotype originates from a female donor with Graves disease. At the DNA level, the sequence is TGTGCCACCAGTAGTAAGGGCAGGACTGGCTACACCTTC. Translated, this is CATSSKGRTGYTF.